This T cell receptor (beta chain) was sequenced in a study of monozygotic twins with inflammatory bowel disease. Molecular identifiers with 6-nucleotide sample barcodes were added during cDNA synthesis via template switching. TCRdb reworked the 5' RACE reads into one entry per CDR3 protein, no DNA. In all, the sample yields some 210,000 distinct CDR3 sequences. The CDR3 spans 17 residues. CDR1 is SGHTA, CDR2 FQGNSA, per germline. The study's findings and limits: Immunosuppressive treatments were not uniform, and this may have added variability to patient repertoires.

One blood sample of approximately 2.5 ml was taken from each donor. A word on this clonotype: Its antigen is not known.

The sample consisted of blood. J is TRBJ2-3 and V is TRBV7-2; TCRdb indicates TRBD2, and absent DNA this call remains unverified. This clonotype was obtained from a human donor with ulcerative colitis or Crohn's disease, or a healthy co-twin of an affected twin (not recorded which). The CDR3 protein is CASSLGPAGGHQDTQYF.